This TCR beta chain was found in a study of identical twins. This CDR3 has 15 residues. The germline V and J ends were trimmed by 2 bases and 6 bases, with 13 bases remaining between them. TCRdb reanalysed the 5' RACE reads using MiXCR and keeps one entry per CDR3 protein. The sample has some 730,000 distinct CDR3 sequences; approximately 18% are singletons. The sample also formed part of further work on T cells expressing NK-cell markers. From that paper: A handful of donors showed these clonotypes also leading the CD3+CD56-NKG2C+ fraction.

The chain has TRBV12-3 or TRBV12-4 and TRBJ2-2; a weak D match, TRBD2 (7 bases). The TCR comes from a woman under 30 in good health. The sequenced sample was PBMCs. The CDR3 nucleotides read TGTGCCAGCAGTTTACGGGGGGCCAAGGCCGGGGAGCTGTTTTTT. This translates into CASSLRGAKAGELFF.